This T cell receptor beta chain was sequenced during a study of blood T cells in healthy people across ages. Looking at the study overall: Capturing about one barcoded beta molecule per two T cells was achieved by template switching. Study-wide points: Expanded clonotype shifts may have been confounded, as the donors had an unknown CMV status. Percentage of naive T cells showed a strong correlation with TCR beta diversity.

The CDR3 loop spans 20 amino acids. Germline-derived CDR1 and CDR2 are KGHDR and SFDVKD. V was clipped by 6 bases and J by 7 bases; unmatched bases: 22. The use of a sample-barcoded 5' primer and a J-beta primer mix characterized a second PCR of about 6 to 12 cycles. Each cDNA molecule carried a tag from a template-switch adaptor that contained 12 random nucleotides. TCRdb redid the calling of the 5' RACE reads with MiXCR, one entry per CDR3 protein. The sample has some 1.6 million distinct CDR3 sequences; roughly a third are singletons. This clonotype was counted only a few times. Its cognate antigen is unknown.

The source of this sequence is a woman younger than 45 in good health. The sample comprised blood. This chain connects TRBV24-1 to TRBJ2-6; 8 bases are shared with TRBD1. CDR3 protein: CATSCGQGTHLHLSANVLTF. The DNA for the CDR3 is TGTGCCACCAGTTGTGGACAGGGAACCCATCTCCACCTGAGCGCCAACGTCCTGACTTTC.